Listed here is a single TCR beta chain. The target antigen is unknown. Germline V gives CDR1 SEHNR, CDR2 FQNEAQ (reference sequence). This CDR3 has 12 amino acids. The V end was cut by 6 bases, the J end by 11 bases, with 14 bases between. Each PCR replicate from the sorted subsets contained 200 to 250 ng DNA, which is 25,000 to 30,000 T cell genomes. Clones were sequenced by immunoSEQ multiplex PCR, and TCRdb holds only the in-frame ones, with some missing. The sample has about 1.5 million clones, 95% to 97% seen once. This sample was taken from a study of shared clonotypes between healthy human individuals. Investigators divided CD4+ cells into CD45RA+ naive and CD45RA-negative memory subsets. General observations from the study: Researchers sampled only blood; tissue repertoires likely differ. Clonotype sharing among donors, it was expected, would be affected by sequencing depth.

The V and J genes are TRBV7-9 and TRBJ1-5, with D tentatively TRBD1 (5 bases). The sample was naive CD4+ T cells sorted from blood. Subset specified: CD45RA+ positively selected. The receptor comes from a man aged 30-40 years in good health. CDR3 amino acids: CASSPSGGAQHF. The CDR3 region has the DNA TGTGCCAGCAGTCCCAGTGGGGGGGCCCAGCATTTT.